These T cell receptor beta chains were read from a single sample in a study of PD-L1 blockade in urothelial cancer. Method: immunoSEQ multiplex PCR; TCRdb's copy keeps in-frame clones and lacks some. The top ten hold less than 20% of the sample, which has 35,000 or so clones, 65% to 85% seen once. Specimen: PBMCs, collected around atezolizumab (anti-PD-L1) treatment. All receptors derive from a man aged 55 to 69 with urothelial cancer. CDR3s include the opening cysteine and the closing phenylalanine or tryptophan. D genes are given only for firm matches. Size is stated for part of the rows, as once, few or many counts, or as a class when the clone is expanded.

clone_size: .; d_call: TRBD2; v_call: TRBV29-1; cdr3_aa: CSVESGGLAGGTDTQYF
clone_size: .; d_call: TRBD2; v_call: TRBV9; cdr3_aa: CASSVELAGALRSEQFF
clone_size: few; d_call: TRBD1; v_call: TRBV5-1; cdr3_aa: CASSSSGTGQETQYF
clone_size: .; d_call: TRBD2; v_call: TRBV10-3; cdr3_aa: CAISERLAAQETQYF
clone_size: .; d_call: .; v_call: TRBV9; cdr3_aa: CASSGRGAGEKLFF
clone_size: .; d_call: .; v_call: TRBV13; cdr3_aa: CASSLLGVPGLQYF
clone_size: once; d_call: .; v_call: TRBV5-4; cdr3_aa: CASSARVGEKLFF
clone_size: .; d_call: .; v_call: TRBV2; cdr3_aa: CASRETGGNYGYTF
clone_size: once; d_call: .; v_call: TRBV18; cdr3_aa: CASSRDWNTEAFF
clone_size: .; d_call: TRBD2; v_call: TRBV7-9; cdr3_aa: CASSLGRTSGTDTQYF
clone_size: .; d_call: TRBD1; v_call: TRBV12-5; cdr3_aa: CASWTGRNTEAFF
clone_size: .; d_call: .; v_call: TRBV10-2; cdr3_aa: CASSLGQSSYEQYF
clone_size: once; d_call: .; v_call: TRBV9; cdr3_aa: CASSVSDGWEQYF
clone_size: .; d_call: TRBD2; v_call: TRBV7-2; cdr3_aa: CASTRTSGGPSSYNEQFF
clone_size: .; d_call: TRBD1; v_call: TRBV27; cdr3_aa: CASSFSLGQGTRQYF